The present entry profiles one T cell receptor (beta chain) with its context. Its antigen remains unidentified. The germline V and J ends were trimmed by 5 bases and 1 base, with 11 bases remaining between them. Per the germline V gene, CDR1 is PRHDT and CDR2 is FYEKMQ (reference sequence). The CDR3 extends over 14 amino acids. Generated by immunoSEQ multiplex PCR, the TCRdb table keeps only in-frame clones and is missing some. The table lists 70,000 or so clones, about 93% of them singletons. The record originates from a study of cytomegalovirus exposure and HLA in healthy donors. General observations from the study: Reported results showed that the classifier diagnosed cytomegalovirus status with high specificity and sensitivity. Many donors carried some public TCRs, although rarity characterized most TCR sequences.

Sequenced material: PBMCs. The clonotype was recovered from a woman in her late teens or twenties in good health and CMV-seropositive. The chain links TRBV13 to TRBJ1-2, with D hard to call. The DNA of the CDR3 is TGTGCCAGCAGCATCACCGGGAGTAACTATGGCTACACCTTC. This translates into CASSITGSNYGYTF.